The 14 T cell receptor beta chains below come from one sample, sequenced in a study of technical replicates of blood from a handful of donors. TCRdb's copy holds only in-frame clones and misses some; the assay was immunoSEQ multiplex PCR. The repertoire holds over 70,000 clones, with approximately 96% as singletons. Sequencing input: T cells isolated from PBMCs. Source of these receptors: a human donor in good health.

This chain uses TRBV10-3 with TRBJ2-7; D possibly corresponds to TRBD1 (5 bases). Germline loops: CDR1 ENHRY, CDR2 SYGVKD. The CDR3 runs 12 residues. V lost 7 bases, J lost 5 bases, and 12 bases lay in between. DNA of the CDR3: TGTGCCATCAAAGCAGGGCCAAACGAGCAGTACTTC. Translation: CAIKAGPNEQYF.

The chain joins TRBV30 to TRBJ2-2; D is unresolved. The germline V gene has CDR1 GTSNPN and CDR2 SVGIG (reference sequence). The CDR3 has 12 residues. Trimming pared 0 bases from V and 4 bases from J, leaving 3 bases between. The CDR3 spells CAWSVSTGELFF. CDR3 nucleotide sequence: TGTGCCTGGAGTGTGAGCACCGGGGAGCTGTTTTTT.

The chain joins TRBV6-6 to TRBJ1-2; D is perhaps TRBD1 (6 bases). The V end was cut by 5 bases, the J end by 2 bases, with 9 bases between. The length of the CDR3 is 13 residues. Germline-derived CDR1 and CDR2 are MNHNY and SVGAGI (reference sequence). This CDR3 reads CASSVDRNYGYTF. CDR3 sequence (DNA): TGTGCCAGCAGTGTAGACAGGAACTATGGCTACACCTTC.

The chain joins TRBV7-3 to TRBJ1-2, with 8 bases aligning to TRBD1. The CDR3 extends over 13 amino acids. V dropped 5 bases and J dropped 6; count of bases not matched to a gene: 5. Germline assignment: CDR1 SGHTA and CDR2 FQGTGA. CDR3 sequence reads: CASSLGQGNGYTF. The CDR3 DNA sequence: TGTGCCAGCAGCCTTGGACAGGGTAATGGCTACACCTTC.

The chain combines TRBV2 with TRBJ2-1; TRBD2 is a possible D gene (6 bases). The CDR3 totals 16 residues. Trimming removed 1 base at V and 4 bases at J, with 14 bases between. CDR1 SNHLY and CDR2 FYNNEI come from the germline V gene. The CDR3 bases are TGTGCCAGCAGTGAAGGTTCGTTAGCGGCATACAATGAGCAGTTCTTC. Translating gives CASSEGSLAAYNEQFF.

The chain carries TRBV6-1 and TRBJ1-2; D is undetermined. Germline CDR1 is MNHNS and CDR2 is SASEGT. The V end was cut by 8 bases, the J end by 8 bases, with 9 bases between. This CDR3 is 10 amino acids long. In DNA, the CDR3 is TGTGCCAGCCGCCTCGAGGGCTACACCTTC. Encoded protein: CASRLEGYTF.

The chain links TRBV7-7 to TRBJ2-1; TRBD2 agrees at 9 bases. The junction had 5 bases not matched to a gene; V was cut back by 1 base and J by 4 bases. This CDR3 is 16 amino acids long. Germline V CDR1 and CDR2: SSHAT, FNYEAQ (reference sequence). The CDR3 bases are TGTGCCAGCAGCTTAGACCCTAGCGGGGCATACAATGAGCAGTTCTTC. Protein product: CASSLDPSGAYNEQFF. Combining the CDR3 with reference TRBV7-7 and TRBJ2-1 gives the whole variable domain GAGVSQSPRYKVTKRGQDVTLRCDPISSHATLYWYQQALGQGPEFLTYFNYEAQPDKSGLPSDRFSAERPEGSISTLTIQRTEQRDSAMYRCASSLDPSGAYNEQFFGPGTRLTVL.

V and J are TRBV5-4 and TRBJ2-1; TRBD2 matches at 16 bases. V shed 3 bases, J shed 1 base, and the junction held 1 base outside the gene matches. The CDR3 extends over 17 amino acids. Germline CDR1 is SGHNT and CDR2 is YYREEE (reference sequence). CDR3 residues: CASSSGLAGGSYNEQFF. The CDR3 bases are TGTGCCAGCAGCTCGGGACTAGCGGGGGGGTCCTACAATGAGCAGTTCTTC.

V gene TRBV7-3 combines with J gene TRBJ2-5; D unclear. Germline CDR1 and CDR2: SGHTA and FQGTGA. There are 14 residues in the CDR3. The V end lost 0 bases, the J end lost 1 base, and 6 bases lay between the germline ends. In DNA, the CDR3 is TGTGCCAGCAGCTTAACCGGCGGCCAAGAGACCCAGTACTTC. Protein: CASSLTGGQETQYF.

The V and J genes are TRBV6-6 and TRBJ1-5; D might be TRBD1 (5 bases). The CDR3 is made up of 15 amino acids. Germline V CDR1 and CDR2: MNHNY, SVGAGI (reference sequence). V was shortened by 5 bases and J by 0 bases, with 11 bases between the two germline ends. The CDR3 loop reads CASSRQTDSNQPQHF. The DNA for the CDR3 is TGTGCCAGCAGTAGACAGACCGATAGCAATCAGCCCCAGCATTTT.

The chain carries TRBV7-8 and TRBJ1-3; D is unclear. The V and J ends lost 5 bases and 0 bases respectively, with 14 bases between them. The CDR3 consists of 16 residues. Germline CDR1 SGHVS, CDR2 FQNEAQ. The CDR3 protein is CASSLRPSISGNTIYF. CDR3 nucleotides: TGTGCCAGCAGCCTGCGGCCCTCAATCTCTGGAAACACCATATATTTT.

The V gene is TRBV7-2, the J gene TRBJ1-3; TRBD1 aligns across 10 bases. This CDR3 is 17 amino acids long. Looked up from germline, CDR1 is SGHTA and CDR2 is FQGNSA. V shed 5 bases and J 0 bases; nucleotides not matched to a gene: 7. CDR3 bases: TGTGCCAGCAGCACCCGGACAGGGGGATCCTCTGGAAACACCATATATTTT. Protein: CASSTRTGGSSGNTIYF.

CDR3 region: CASSLAAQRGSYNEQFF. The DNA of the CDR3 is TGTGCCAGCAGCTTAGCGGCCCAGCGGGGATCCTACAATGAGCAGTTCTTC. The V and J genes are TRBV7-8 and TRBJ2-1; 7 bases line up with TRBD2. CDR1 and CDR2 (germline): SGHVS, FQNEAQ. Trimming at V came to 0 bases and at J to 1 base, leaving 6 bases not matched to a gene. This CDR3 has 17 amino acids.

The genes are TRBV5-4 and TRBJ1-3; D gene unclear. CDR3 length equals 15 residues. V lost 2 bases, J lost 0 bases, and 9 bases lay in between. From germline, CDR1 is SGHNT and CDR2 YYREEE (reference sequence). DNA for the CDR3: TGTGCCAGCAGCTTAACTACCGGCTCTGGAAACACCATATATTTT. Amino acids: CASSLTTGSGNTIYF.